Listed below are T cell receptor beta chains from one sample, sequenced in a study of CD8 T cells in ankylosing spondylitis. Using its own MiXCR run on the 5' RACE reads, TCRdb lists one record per CDR3 protein. The sample consists of 35,000 to 40,000 distinct CDR3 sequences, 16% of them appearing once. Sequences were obtained from blood. The receptor source for this set is a male donor with ankylosing spondylitis or in good health (not recorded which). The CDR3 runs from the conserved cysteine through the conserved F or W. Each record gives: J gene, V gene, CDR3 protein.

j_call: TRBJ2-1
v_call: TRBV29-1
cdr3_aa: CSAKKGLAGDEQFF

j_call: TRBJ2-5
v_call: TRBV28
cdr3_aa: CASSPLEGVETQYF

j_call: TRBJ2-7
v_call: TRBV29-1
cdr3_aa: CSVEDPLISEQYF

j_call: TRBJ2-2
v_call: TRBV7-2
cdr3_aa: CATGTGGRELFF

j_call: TRBJ2-3
v_call: TRBV12-3/TRBV12-4
cdr3_aa: CASTEGLAGGLDTQYF

j_call: TRBJ2-3
v_call: TRBV15
cdr3_aa: CATSRANWADTQYF

j_call: TRBJ1-2
v_call: TRBV20-1
cdr3_aa: CSARGRANYGYTF

j_call: TRBJ1-1
v_call: TRBV28
cdr3_aa: CASSGDRGTFF

j_call: TRBJ2-5
v_call: TRBV5-1
cdr3_aa: CASSLGGTGGPQETQYF

j_call: TRBJ2-7
v_call: TRBV5-1
cdr3_aa: CASSREGPSYEQYF

j_call: TRBJ2-2
v_call: TRBV5-1
cdr3_aa: CASSFSYGATGELFF

j_call: TRBJ2-3
v_call: TRBV29-1
cdr3_aa: CSVADSVADTQYF

j_call: TRBJ2-3
v_call: TRBV20-1
cdr3_aa: CSESRGLADTQYF

j_call: TRBJ2-1
v_call: TRBV7-2
cdr3_aa: CASSFRGGQSSYNEQFF

j_call: TRBJ2-1
v_call: TRBV24-1
cdr3_aa: CATKTGYGDNEQFF

j_call: TRBJ1-5
v_call: TRBV5-1
cdr3_aa: CASSPNVGNQPQHF

j_call: TRBJ2-2
v_call: TRBV12-3/TRBV12-4
cdr3_aa: CASSGRGGYTGELFF

j_call: TRBJ2-4
v_call: TRBV7-2
cdr3_aa: CASSLEVIAANIQYF

j_call: TRBJ2-1
v_call: TRBV20-1
cdr3_aa: CSAREGAYYNEQFF

j_call: TRBJ2-3
v_call: TRBV6-6
cdr3_aa: CASSYSNGGTSTDTQYF

j_call: TRBJ2-7
v_call: TRBV3-1
cdr3_aa: CASSQGLYEQYF

j_call: TRBJ2-1
v_call: TRBV5-1
cdr3_aa: CASSWAGVSNNEQFF

j_call: TRBJ2-1
v_call: TRBV9
cdr3_aa: CASNSREGQYNNEQFF

j_call: TRBJ2-7
v_call: TRBV7-6
cdr3_aa: CASSSEKGSSYEQYF

j_call: TRBJ2-3
v_call: TRBV28
cdr3_aa: CASSSVVDTQYF

j_call: TRBJ2-1
v_call: TRBV28
cdr3_aa: CASSLTSGGSKGNEQFF

j_call: TRBJ2-5
v_call: TRBV12-3/TRBV12-4
cdr3_aa: CASSLEMETQYF

j_call: TRBJ1-4
v_call: TRBV28
cdr3_aa: CASSPQGKEKLFF

j_call: TRBJ2-3
v_call: TRBV6-6
cdr3_aa: CASSYGGVRTDTQYF

j_call: TRBJ2-7
v_call: TRBV7-2
cdr3_aa: CASSFVGPTYEQYF

j_call: TRBJ2-2
v_call: TRBV15
cdr3_aa: CATSRGGTDYTGELFF

j_call: TRBJ2-1
v_call: TRBV27
cdr3_aa: CASSISGNEQFF

j_call: TRBJ1-3
v_call: TRBV6-6
cdr3_aa: CASSLSRIGNTIYF